This T cell receptor (beta chain) was obtained from a study of response to subunit inactivated influenza vaccine (dated by TCRdb to the late 2010s). Context from the whole study: Deep quantitative profiling of the T cell receptor repertoire was used in the study to follow responses to a trivalent subunit inactivated influenza vaccine. The study at large found these results: According to the authors, only a limited number of new T cells may be recruited by each seasonal influenza vaccination.

The junction carries 21 bases between V and J, which are trimmed by 0 bases and 6 bases respectively. Looking up the germline V gene yields CDR1 SGHTA and CDR2 FQGNSA. The CDR3 holds 18 amino acids from the cysteine to the phenylalanine. CDR3 DNA is the only sequence kept; it has 54 bases, read in frame from the first base. This clonotype showed up just a few times. The clone's antigen remains unknown. No much larger clone exists at a distance of one base, and base qualities are not known. Library generation was performed with RT-PCR. This sample was sequenced with an Illumina HiSeq 2500. TCRdb reprocessed the public reads (quality trimming at Q25 with fastp, clone calling with MiXCR) and kept in-frame beta chains. For every CDR3 protein sequence, its rows merge into one entry that carries the most common genes and DNA. Present in this sample are around 530,000 distinct CDR3 sequences, more than 15% of which were seen just once. Approximately 3% of the sample is held by the ten biggest clonotypes.

Recombination connected TRBV7-2 to TRBJ2-1; the D assignment is uncertain and may be TRBD1 or TRBD2, with 5 bases supporting each. This TCR came from a man aged 45 to 75 who received an inactivated influenza vaccine. Donor details come from another sample of the same person, matched by shared clones. The specimen comprised CD4+ T cells sorted from PBMCs, sampled 23 months after vaccination. This receptor has the CDR3 CASSLARLGDQLINEQFF. The base sequence is TGTGCCAGCAGCTTAGCGCGGTTGGGGGACCAACTGATCAATGAGCAGTTCTTC.